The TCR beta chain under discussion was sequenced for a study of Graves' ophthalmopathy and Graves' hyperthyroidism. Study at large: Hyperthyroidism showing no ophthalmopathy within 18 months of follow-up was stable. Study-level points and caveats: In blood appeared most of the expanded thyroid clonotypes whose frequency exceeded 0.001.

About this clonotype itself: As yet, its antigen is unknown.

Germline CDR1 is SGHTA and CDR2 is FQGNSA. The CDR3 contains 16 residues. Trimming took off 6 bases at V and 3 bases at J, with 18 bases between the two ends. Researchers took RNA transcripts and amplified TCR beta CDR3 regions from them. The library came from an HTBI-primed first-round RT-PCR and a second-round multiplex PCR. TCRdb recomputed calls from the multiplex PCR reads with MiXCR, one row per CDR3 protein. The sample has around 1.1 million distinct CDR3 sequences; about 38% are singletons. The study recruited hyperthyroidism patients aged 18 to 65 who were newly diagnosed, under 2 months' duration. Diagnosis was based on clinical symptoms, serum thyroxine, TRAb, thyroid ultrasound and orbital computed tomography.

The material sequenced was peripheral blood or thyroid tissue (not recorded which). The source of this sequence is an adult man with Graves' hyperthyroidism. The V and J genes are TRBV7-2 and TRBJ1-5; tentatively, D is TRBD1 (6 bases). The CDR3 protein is CASRLESGASNQPQHF. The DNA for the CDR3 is TGTGCCAGCAGGCTAGAGTCAGGGGCCTCCAATCAGCCCCAGCATTTT.